Listed below are T cell receptor beta chains from one sample, sequenced in a study of T-cell memory formation after mild COVID-19. MiXCR was run by TCRdb on the 5' RACE reads, yielding one entry per CDR3 protein. This sample has 250,000 to 350,000 distinct CDR3 sequences, with around an eighth found just once. Sequenced material: PBMCs or a T cell subset sorted from them (not recorded which). The receptors here all came from a young man who had mild COVID-19 (a few samples of this study predate the infection). Cell type and time point are not known. Each CDR3 is given with its conserved first and last residue. The D gene is left open where the match is weak. Expanded clones get a size class; other rows say once, few or many, or leave the size out.

D gene: .
CDR3 length: 13
J gene: TRBJ2-7
clone size: .
V gene: TRBV30
CDR3 protein: CAWRQVNRYEQYF
CDR3 DNA: TGTGCCTGGCGCCAGGTGAATCGCTACGAGCAGTACTTC

D gene: .
CDR3 length: 14
J gene: TRBJ1-2
clone size: .
V gene: TRBV30
CDR3 protein: CAWSGVQGINGYTF
CDR3 DNA: TGTGCCTGGAGTGGTGTACAGGGAATAAATGGCTACACCTTC

D gene: TRBD2
CDR3 length: 16
J gene: TRBJ2-7
clone size: .
V gene: TRBV12-3/TRBV12-4
CDR3 protein: CASSLTSSGRIWEQYF
CDR3 DNA: TGTGCCAGCAGTTTGACGAGTAGCGGGCGGATCTGGGAGCAGTACTTC

D gene: .
CDR3 length: 16
J gene: TRBJ1-1
clone size: .
V gene: TRBV6-5
CDR3 protein: CASSYSGGGADTEAFF
CDR3 DNA: TGTGCCAGCAGTTACTCGGGGGGGGGAGCGGACACTGAAGCTTTCTTT

D gene: .
CDR3 length: 13
J gene: TRBJ1-2
clone size: many
V gene: TRBV2
CDR3 protein: CASSQDINYGYTF
CDR3 DNA: TGTGCCAGCAGTCAGGACATAAACTATGGCTACACCTTC

D gene: .
CDR3 length: 16
J gene: TRBJ1-5
clone size: few
V gene: TRBV4-1
CDR3 protein: CASSQDVGLWRQPQHF
CDR3 DNA: TGCGCCAGCAGCCAAGATGTGGGTTTGTGGCGTCAGCCCCAGCATTTT

D gene: .
CDR3 length: 12
J gene: TRBJ2-5
clone size: many
V gene: TRBV5-4
CDR3 protein: CASSGRQETQYF
CDR3 DNA: TGTGCCAGCAGCGGCAGACAAGAGACCCAGTACTTC

D gene: .
CDR3 length: 16
J gene: TRBJ2-7
clone size: few
V gene: TRBV4-2
CDR3 protein: CASSQRGGQLKGEQYF
CDR3 DNA: TGTGCCAGCAGCCAAAGGGGGGGCCAGTTGAAGGGCGAGCAGTACTTC

D gene: .
CDR3 length: 15
J gene: TRBJ1-1
clone size: many
V gene: TRBV7-2
CDR3 protein: CASSQGPGSYTEAFF
CDR3 DNA: TGTGCCAGCAGCCAAGGACCCGGGTCGTACACTGAAGCTTTCTTT

D gene: TRBD1
CDR3 length: 14
J gene: TRBJ2-4
clone size: few
V gene: TRBV12-3/TRBV12-4
CDR3 protein: CASSPTGIYGIQYF
CDR3 DNA: TGTGCCAGCAGTCCGACAGGGATTTATGGCATTCAGTACTTC

D gene: TRBD1
CDR3 length: 12
J gene: TRBJ2-5
clone size: many
V gene: TRBV7-9
CDR3 protein: CASSTGGETQYF
CDR3 DNA: TGTGCCAGCAGCACAGGGGGCGAGACCCAGTACTTC

D gene: .
CDR3 length: 14
J gene: TRBJ2-5
clone size: .
V gene: TRBV9
CDR3 protein: CASSVGTNWETQYF
CDR3 DNA: TGTGCCAGCAGCGTAGGCACTAATTGGGAGACCCAGTACTTC

D gene: .
CDR3 length: 14
J gene: TRBJ2-2
clone size: .
V gene: TRBV7-2
CDR3 protein: CASSLDSLTGELFF
CDR3 DNA: TGTGCCAGCAGCTTGGACAGCCTCACCGGGGAGCTGTTTTTT

D gene: TRBD2
CDR3 length: 15
J gene: TRBJ2-1
clone size: .
V gene: TRBV15
CDR3 protein: CATSRGLGEGNEQFF
CDR3 DNA: TGTGCCACCAGCAGGGGACTAGGGGAGGGCAATGAGCAGTTCTTC

D gene: .
CDR3 length: 16
J gene: TRBJ1-6
clone size: few
V gene: TRBV5-4
CDR3 protein: CASSYLTGSANSPLHF
CDR3 DNA: TGTGCCAGCAGCTACCTGACAGGCAGCGCGAATTCACCCCTCCACTTT

D gene: .
CDR3 length: 15
J gene: TRBJ1-1
clone size: .
V gene: TRBV4-1
CDR3 protein: CASSQTTGMNTEAFF
CDR3 DNA: TGCGCCAGCAGCCAAACGACAGGCATGAACACTGAAGCTTTCTTT

D gene: .
CDR3 length: 13
J gene: TRBJ2-5
clone size: few
V gene: TRBV12-3/TRBV12-4
CDR3 protein: CASSPGGPETQYF
CDR3 DNA: TGTGCCAGCAGTCCAGGGGGGCCTGAGACCCAGTACTTC

D gene: .
CDR3 length: 14
J gene: TRBJ2-3
clone size: many
V gene: TRBV5-1
CDR3 protein: CASSLEAVTDTQYF
CDR3 DNA: TGCGCCAGCAGCTTGGAGGCAGTCACAGATACGCAGTATTTT

D gene: .
CDR3 length: 12
J gene: TRBJ2-7
clone size: .
V gene: TRBV11-1
CDR3 protein: CASTPSSYEQYF
CDR3 DNA: TGTGCCAGCACACCTAGCTCCTACGAGCAGTACTTC

D gene: TRBD1
CDR3 length: 14
J gene: TRBJ1-6
clone size: few
V gene: TRBV20-1
CDR3 protein: CSARENRGNSPLHF
CDR3 DNA: TGCAGTGCCCGGGAGAACAGGGGAAATTCACCCCTCCACTTT

D gene: .
CDR3 length: 13
J gene: TRBJ1-1
clone size: .
V gene: TRBV11-3
CDR3 protein: CASSFTQNTEAFF
CDR3 DNA: TGTGCCAGCAGCTTCACCCAGAACACTGAAGCTTTCTTT

D gene: .
CDR3 length: 16
J gene: TRBJ2-2
clone size: many
V gene: TRBV3-1
CDR3 protein: CASSQLLGQSVGELFF
CDR3 DNA: TGTGCCAGCAGCCAATTGCTAGGACAGTCCGTCGGGGAGCTGTTTTTT

D gene: .
CDR3 length: 15
J gene: TRBJ2-7
clone size: many
V gene: TRBV20-1
CDR3 protein: CSASPNRLGDYEQYF
CDR3 DNA: TGCAGTGCTTCACCAAACCGGCTAGGGGACTACGAGCAGTACTTC

D gene: TRBD1
CDR3 length: 16
J gene: TRBJ2-3
clone size: many
V gene: TRBV5-1
CDR3 protein: CASSLAGTGITDTQYF
CDR3 DNA: TGCGCCAGCAGCTTAGCCGGGACAGGGATCACAGATACGCAGTATTTT

D gene: .
CDR3 length: 16
J gene: TRBJ2-5
clone size: .
V gene: TRBV7-7
CDR3 protein: CASSLAPTGSQETQYF
CDR3 DNA: TGTGCCAGCAGCTTAGCGCCAACAGGCTCCCAAGAGACCCAGTACTTC

D gene: .
CDR3 length: 14
J gene: TRBJ1-1
clone size: .
V gene: TRBV7-9
CDR3 protein: CASSLEGGTAEAFF
CDR3 DNA: TGTGCCAGCAGCTTGGAAGGAGGGACCGCTGAAGCTTTCTTT

D gene: .
CDR3 length: 16
J gene: TRBJ1-1
clone size: few
V gene: TRBV6-2/TRBV6-3
CDR3 protein: CASSLSPWEVTPEAFF
CDR3 DNA: TGTGCCAGCAGTTTGTCCCCGTGGGAGGTTACTCCTGAAGCTTTCTTT

D gene: .
CDR3 length: 15
J gene: TRBJ1-4
clone size: .
V gene: TRBV6-6
CDR3 protein: CASSYSSQDYEKLFF
CDR3 DNA: TGTGCCAGCAGTTACTCGAGCCAGGACTATGAAAAACTGTTTTTT

D gene: TRBD2
CDR3 length: 18
J gene: TRBJ2-5
clone size: .
V gene: TRBV24-1
CDR3 protein: CATSDPRTSGGPQETQYF
CDR3 DNA: TGTGCCACCAGTGATCCCAGGACTAGCGGGGGGCCCCAAGAGACCCAGTACTTC

D gene: .
CDR3 length: 14
J gene: TRBJ2-6
clone size: .
V gene: TRBV30
CDR3 protein: CAWDSGAGANVLTF
CDR3 DNA: TGTGCCTGGGATTCAGGGGCTGGGGCCAACGTCCTGACTTTC

D gene: .
CDR3 length: 13
J gene: TRBJ2-2
clone size: few
V gene: TRBV9
CDR3 protein: CASSYVTSGELFF
CDR3 DNA: TGTGCCAGCAGCTACGTTACCTCCGGGGAGCTGTTTTTT

D gene: .
CDR3 length: 16
J gene: TRBJ1-1
clone size: few
V gene: TRBV19
CDR3 protein: CASTPTWVTVNTEAFF
CDR3 DNA: TGTGCCAGTACCCCCACGTGGGTAACAGTGAACACTGAAGCTTTCTTT

D gene: TRBD1
CDR3 length: 15
J gene: TRBJ1-2
clone size: few
V gene: TRBV9
CDR3 protein: CASSRGQAPYYGYTF
CDR3 DNA: TGTGCCAGCAGCAGGGGACAGGCCCCTTACTATGGCTACACCTTC

D gene: .
CDR3 length: 11
J gene: TRBJ1-1
clone size: few
V gene: TRBV6-6
CDR3 protein: CASSASTEAFF
CDR3 DNA: TGTGCCAGCAGTGCGAGCACTGAAGCTTTCTTT

D gene: .
CDR3 length: 14
J gene: TRBJ1-5
clone size: many
V gene: TRBV7-4
CDR3 protein: CASRPGWHNQPQHF
CDR3 DNA: TGTGCCAGCAGACCCGGTTGGCACAATCAGCCCCAGCATTTT

D gene: TRBD1
CDR3 length: 14
J gene: TRBJ1-1
clone size: .
V gene: TRBV6-6
CDR3 protein: CASSIPDRGPEAFF
CDR3 DNA: TGTGCCAGCAGTATTCCCGACAGGGGGCCTGAAGCTTTCTTT

D gene: .
CDR3 length: 14
J gene: TRBJ1-2
clone size: .
V gene: TRBV6-1
CDR3 protein: CASRRTGLFYGYTF
CDR3 DNA: TGTGCCAGCAGAAGGACTGGGTTGTTCTATGGCTACACCTTC

D gene: TRBD1
CDR3 length: 15
J gene: TRBJ2-5
clone size: .
V gene: TRBV7-9
CDR3 protein: CASSLWSGGLETQYF
CDR3 DNA: TGTGCCAGCAGCTTATGGTCAGGGGGATTGGAGACCCAGTACTTC

D gene: .
CDR3 length: 17
J gene: TRBJ2-3
clone size: few
V gene: TRBV4-3
CDR3 protein: CASSPMERGESTDTQYF
CDR3 DNA: TGCGCCAGCAGCCCAATGGAGAGGGGGGAGAGCACAGATACGCAGTATTTT

D gene: .
CDR3 length: 10
J gene: TRBJ2-5
clone size: few
V gene: TRBV29-1
CDR3 protein: CSAGEETQYF
CDR3 DNA: TGCAGCGCCGGCGAGGAGACCCAGTACTTC

D gene: TRBD1
CDR3 length: 14
J gene: TRBJ2-7
clone size: many
V gene: TRBV7-3
CDR3 protein: CASSLSGGPYEQYF
CDR3 DNA: TGTGCCAGCAGCTTGTCAGGGGGTCCCTACGAGCAGTACTTC

D gene: .
CDR3 length: 13
J gene: TRBJ2-7
clone size: .
V gene: TRBV15
CDR3 protein: CATSRAGAHEQYF
CDR3 DNA: TGTGCCACCAGCAGAGCGGGGGCCCACGAGCAGTACTTC

D gene: .
CDR3 length: 15
J gene: TRBJ2-1
clone size: many
V gene: TRBV12-3/TRBV12-4
CDR3 protein: CASSFYRTRDNEQFF
CDR3 DNA: TGTGCCAGCAGTTTTTATCGCACCCGGGACAATGAGCAGTTCTTC

D gene: .
CDR3 length: 14
J gene: TRBJ1-2
clone size: .
V gene: TRBV11-2
CDR3 protein: CASRAGGRWGGYTF
CDR3 DNA: TGTGCCAGCAGAGCCGGGGGTCGTTGGGGGGGCTACACCTTC

D gene: .
CDR3 length: 14
J gene: TRBJ1-2
clone size: few
V gene: TRBV6-2/TRBV6-3
CDR3 protein: CASSYGSHPRGYTF
CDR3 DNA: TGTGCCAGCAGTTACGGCAGCCACCCGCGGGGCTACACCTTC

D gene: TRBD2
CDR3 length: 20
J gene: TRBJ2-3
clone size: .
V gene: TRBV4-1
CDR3 protein: CASSQPRLLAGGRRIDTQYF
CDR3 DNA: TGCGCCAGCAGCCAACCCCGGCTGCTCGCGGGGGGGCGTCGTATAGATACGCAGTATTTT

D gene: .
CDR3 length: 11
J gene: TRBJ2-7
clone size: .
V gene: TRBV30
CDR3 protein: CAWTSSYEQYF
CDR3 DNA: TGTGCCTGGACCAGCTCCTACGAGCAGTACTTC

D gene: TRBD2
CDR3 length: 17
J gene: TRBJ2-3
clone size: .
V gene: TRBV20-1
CDR3 protein: CSRRATSGGPTADTQYF
CDR3 DNA: TGCAGCCGTCGGGCGACTAGCGGGGGCCCGACCGCAGATACGCAGTATTTT

D gene: .
CDR3 length: 12
J gene: TRBJ2-2
clone size: many
V gene: TRBV20-1
CDR3 protein: CSASNPTGELFF
CDR3 DNA: TGCAGTGCCTCTAACCCCACCGGGGAGCTGTTTTTT

D gene: .
CDR3 length: 15
J gene: TRBJ2-3
clone size: .
V gene: TRBV12-3/TRBV12-4
CDR3 protein: CASSFGGSRTHTQYF
CDR3 DNA: TGTGCCAGCAGTTTTGGGGGCAGTCGAACTCATACGCAGTATTTT

D gene: .
CDR3 length: 13
J gene: TRBJ1-1
clone size: few
V gene: TRBV6-1
CDR3 protein: CASSEGFTTEAFF
CDR3 DNA: TGTGCCAGCAGTGAAGGATTTACCACTGAAGCTTTCTTT

D gene: TRBD2
CDR3 length: 16
J gene: TRBJ2-5
clone size: few
V gene: TRBV7-6
CDR3 protein: CASSPVGASGVETQYF
CDR3 DNA: TGTGCCAGCAGCCCCGTGGGCGCTAGCGGGGTTGAGACCCAGTACTTC

D gene: TRBD1
CDR3 length: 13
J gene: TRBJ1-5
clone size: .
V gene: TRBV12-3/TRBV12-4
CDR3 protein: CASSLTGVQPQHF
CDR3 DNA: TGTGCCAGCAGTCTGACAGGGGTACAGCCCCAGCATTTT

D gene: TRBD2
CDR3 length: 15
J gene: TRBJ2-3
clone size: few
V gene: TRBV12-3/TRBV12-4
CDR3 protein: CASSPGTSGADTQYF
CDR3 DNA: TGTGCCAGCAGTCCCGGGACTAGCGGCGCAGATACGCAGTATTTT

D gene: TRBD1
CDR3 length: 14
J gene: TRBJ1-5
clone size: few
V gene: TRBV18
CDR3 protein: CASSADRVNQPQHF
CDR3 DNA: TGTGCCAGCTCAGCCGACAGGGTCAATCAGCCCCAGCATTTT

D gene: .
CDR3 length: 15
J gene: TRBJ2-3
clone size: many
V gene: TRBV7-2
CDR3 protein: CASSSQRVSTDTQYF
CDR3 DNA: TGTGCCAGCAGCTCTCAAAGGGTTAGCACAGATACGCAGTATTTT